The entry that follows covers one T cell receptor (beta chain) sequence. Its antigen is as yet unknown. Produced via immunoSEQ multiplex PCR; TCRdb's table is partial and in-frame only. The repertoire has some 27,000 clones, 80% of them found once; the top ten carry 15% to 20%. The source of the sample is a study of T cell repertoires in ileal Crohn's disease. Points from the study as a whole: All patients with clonality above 26.8% had endoscopic recurrence. Clonal expansions were more frequent in active smokers than non-smokers at surgery. Sorted CD8 T cells held more high-frequency clones than CD4.

This CDR3 is 18 amino acids long. Germline CDR1 and CDR2: SQVTM and ANQGSEA. The TCR originated in an adult with Crohn's disease. Sequencing used ileal tissue. The rearrangement links TRBV29-1 to TRBJ1-3; 7 positions agree with TRBD1. CDR3 bases: TGCAACCCATTGGGGTCCCACGAGGGACAGCCCTCTGGAAACACCATATATTTT. Its translation: CNPLGSHEGQPSGNTIYF.